This record concerns one TCR beta chain sequence. Random hexamers were used to reverse transcribe the RNA input (roughly 0.5 to 1 ug). Amplification of the TCR beta CDR3 was carried out by immunoSEQ multiplex PCR, which spanned a total of 54 Vbeta and 13 Jbeta segments. TCRdb used MiXCR to reprocess the immunoSEQ multiplex PCR reads, holding one entry per CDR3 protein. The repertoire holds 200,000 or so distinct CDR3 sequences, with under 97% as singletons. CD8+ and CD4+ T cells taken from blood had their TCR beta sequenced. The diagnostic criteria were recently defined, and patients with Susac syndrome met them for definite or probable disease. Negative isolation was used for CD8+ and CD4+ T cells, and FACS enrichment was applied to TEMRA cells. Trimming shortened V by 2 bases and J by 5 bases, and 9 bases separated the two germline ends. The CDR3 is 13 amino acids. The data originate from a study of CD8 T cells in Susac syndrome.

Sequences were obtained from CD4+ T cells from PBMCs. The sequence came from a human donor with Susac syndrome. This chain links TRBV12-3 or TRBV12-4 with TRBJ2-5; tentatively, D is TRBD2 (5 bases). CDR3 amino acids: CASSLPSRETQYF. CDR3 coding DNA: TGTGCCAGCAGTTTACCTAGCCGGGAGACCCAGTACTTC.